Detailed here is one TCR beta chain. Generated by immunoSEQ multiplex PCR, the TCRdb table keeps only in-frame clones and is missing some. The repertoire holds fewer than 150,000 clones, 85% to 95% seen once, with 4.5% to 5.5% in the top ten. Germline loops: CDR1 KGHSH, CDR2 LQKENI. The CDR3 loop spans 13 amino acids. Trimming pared 5 bases from V and 7 bases from J, leaving 12 bases between. The sample originates from a study of T cell responses to AZD1222 COVID-19 vaccine. The chain couples TRBV18 to TRBJ2-1, with TRBD1 as a possible D gene (6 bases). The source material was peripheral blood, sampled on day 0 of AZD1222 vaccination. The receptor was isolated from an adult in good health. The CDR3 loop reads CASSIRGWNEQFF. The CDR3 DNA sequence: TGTGCCAGCTCAATAAGGGGGTGGAATGAGCAGTTCTTC.